The present TCR beta chain was sequenced within a study of CD8+CD57+ T cells in acquired aplastic anemia. Turning to the study itself: CD4+ and CD8+ cells, once sorted, gave DNA averaging roughly 3.2 ug. The study's findings and limits: It was found that roughly 29 CD8+ CDR3 sequences were shared between patients and controls. Patients showed no significant difference from controls in CD8+ Simpson's diversity.

This clonotype occurred many times. Its target is unknown. CDR1 and CDR2 from the germline V gene are LNHNV and YYDKDF (reference sequence). The CDR3 is 14 amino acids. The template used for profiling TCR beta VDJ and CDR3 was genomic DNA. TCRdb recomputed calls from the reads with MiXCR, one row per CDR3 protein. The sample has approximately 270,000 distinct CDR3 sequences, around 60% seen once. The chain uses TRBV15 and TRBJ2-3, with D possibly being TRBD1 or TRBD2 (5 bases each). This receptor was obtained from a human donor with severe aplastic anemia or a healthy control (not recorded which). Input material: sorted CD4+, CD8+, or CD8+CD57+ T cells (not recorded which) from PBMCs. The CDR3 DNA reads as TGTCACCAAACCCGGGACCCGTCCCCAGATACGCAGTATTTT. Its protein is CHQTRDPSPDTQYF. Drawing the rest from reference TRBV15 and TRBJ2-3, the complete variable domain is DAMVIQNPRYQVTQFGKPVTLSCSQTLNHNVMYWYQQKSSQAPKLLFHYYDKDFNNEADTPDNFQSRRPNTSFCFLDIRSPGLGDTAMYLCHQTRDPSPDTQYFGPGTRLTVL.